This T cell receptor (beta chain) was found in a study of Graves' ophthalmopathy and Graves' hyperthyroidism. Looking at the study overall: There was a collection of peripheral blood at initial diagnosis, before any treatment.

The ends lost 2 bases at V and 5 bases at J; junction bases unmatched: 2. The CDR3 consists of 14 residues. Findings of the study overall: Among expanded thyroid clonotypes above 0.001 frequency, most also occurred in blood.

This clonotype was detected many times. The target antigen is unknown. The TCR beta CDR3 regions underwent amplification from RNA transcripts. RT-PCR in the first round used HTBI primers; a second-round multiplex PCR followed. MiXCR, applied by TCRdb to the multiplex PCR reads, yields one record per CDR3 protein. The table shows approximately 410,000 distinct CDR3 sequences, with 15% occurring only once. Sequenced input: peripheral blood. This TCR came from a woman between 18 and 29 years old with stable Graves' hyperthyroidism. The chain joins TRBV12-3 or TRBV12-4 to TRBJ2-5; 10 nucleotides match TRBD2. CDR3: CASSLTSGEETQYF. The CDR3 coding sequence is TGTGCCAGCAGTTTAACTAGCGGGGAGGAGACCCAGTACTTC.